This TCR beta chain was documented in a study of blood T cells in healthy people across ages. Primers used in a second PCR of about 6 to 11 cycles were a sample-barcoded 5' primer and a J-beta primer mix. TCRdb processed the 5' RACE reads anew with MiXCR; each CDR3 protein has one entry. The sample records 780,000 or so distinct CDR3 sequences, around 25% being singletons. This CDR3 region has 16 residues. V was trimmed by 2 bases and J by 3 bases, leaving 13 bases between them. Looked up from germline, CDR1 is SGHTA and CDR2 is FQGNSA. Ranging in age from roughly 6 to 100, the donors were healthy Caucasian individuals from Russia. The data also belong to a second study, concerning T cells of mothers and their children.

Sequenced material: blood. This receptor was identified in a boy younger than 18 in good health. The V gene is TRBV7-2, the J gene TRBJ2-2, with D perhaps matching TRBD1 or TRBD2 (5 bases each). The CDR3 here is CASSLLGARDTGELFF. The CDR3 DNA follows: TGTGCCAGCAGCTTACTAGGGGCGAGGGACACCGGGGAGCTGTTTTTT.